Listed here are 2 T cell receptor beta chains from one sample, sequenced in a study of blood T cell repertoires in COVID-19 (dated by TCRdb to about 2020). To prepare the library, the immunoSEQ multiplex PCR assay was applied. Not all clones reach the TCRdb copy of this immuneACCESS table, which keeps in-frame sequences only. Checked studies attribute under half of the gap to unresolved V genes and leave the rest unexplained. The sample table holds more than 130,000 clones, of which about four fifths were seen once. 8.8% of the sample is taken by the ten largest. Sequenced: peripheral blood. The receptors originated from a woman older than 75 in a cohort sampled during active or convalescent COVID-19.

This chain uses TRBV12-3 or TRBV12-4 with TRBJ1-3; the D is unclear. This CDR3 has 13 amino acids. Deletions cut 3 bases from V and 2 bases from J, with 5 bases between. The CDR3 nucleotides are TGTGCCAGCAGTTTGGCTGCTGGAAACACCATATATTTT. Translated: CASSLAAGNTIYF.

The chain is built from TRBV7-2 and TRBJ1-6, with D perhaps TRBD1 (6 bases). The V end was cut by 1 base, the J end by 9 bases, with 10 bases between. Germline assignment: CDR1 SGHTA and CDR2 FQGNSA. This CDR3 contains 14 residues. The DNA of the CDR3 is TGTGCCAGCAGCTTAGGGGACAAGTCTTCACCCCTCCACTTT. This encodes CASSLGDKSSPLHF. The full variable domain, in which reference TRBV7-2 and TRBJ1-6 provide the parts outside the CDR3, is GAGVSQSPSNKVTEKGKDVELRCDPISGHTALYWYRQSLGQGLEFLIYFQGNSAPDKSGLPSDRFSAERTGGSVSTLTIQRTQQEDSAVYLCASSLGDKSSPLHFGNGTRLTVT.